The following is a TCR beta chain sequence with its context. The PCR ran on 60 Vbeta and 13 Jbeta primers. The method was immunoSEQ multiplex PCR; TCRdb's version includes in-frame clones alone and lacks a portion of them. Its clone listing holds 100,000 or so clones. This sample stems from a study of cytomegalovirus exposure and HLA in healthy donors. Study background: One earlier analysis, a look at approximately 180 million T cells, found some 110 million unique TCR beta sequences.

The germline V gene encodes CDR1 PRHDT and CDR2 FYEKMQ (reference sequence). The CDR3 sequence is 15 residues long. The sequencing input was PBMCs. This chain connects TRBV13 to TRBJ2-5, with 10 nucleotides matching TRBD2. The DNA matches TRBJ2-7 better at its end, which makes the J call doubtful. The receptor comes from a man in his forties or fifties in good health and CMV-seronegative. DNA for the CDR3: TGTGCCAGCAGCTCGTTAGCGGGAGGAGGCTACGAGCAGTACTTC. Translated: CASSSLAGGGYEQYF.